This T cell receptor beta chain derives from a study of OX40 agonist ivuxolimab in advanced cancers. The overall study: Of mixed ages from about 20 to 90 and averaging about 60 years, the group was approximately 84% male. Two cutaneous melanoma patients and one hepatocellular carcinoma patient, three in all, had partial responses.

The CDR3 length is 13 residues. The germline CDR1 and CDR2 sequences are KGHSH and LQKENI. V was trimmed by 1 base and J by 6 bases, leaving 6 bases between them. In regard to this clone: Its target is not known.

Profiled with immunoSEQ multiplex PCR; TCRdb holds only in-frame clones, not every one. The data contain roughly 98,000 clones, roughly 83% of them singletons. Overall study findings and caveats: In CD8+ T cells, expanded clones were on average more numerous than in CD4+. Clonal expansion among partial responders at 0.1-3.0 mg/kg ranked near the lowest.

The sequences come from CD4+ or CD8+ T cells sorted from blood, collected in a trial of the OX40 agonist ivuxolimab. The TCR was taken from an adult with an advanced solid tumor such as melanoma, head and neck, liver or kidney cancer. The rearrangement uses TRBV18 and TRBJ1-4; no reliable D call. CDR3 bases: TGTGCCAGCTCACCACGGCCAGATGAAAAACTGTTTTTT. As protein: CASSPRPDEKLFF. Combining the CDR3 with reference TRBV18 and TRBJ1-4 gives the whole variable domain NAGVMQNPRHLVRRRGQEARLRCSPMKGHSHVYWYRQLPEEGLKFMVYLQKENIIDESGMPKERFSAEFPKEGPSILRIQQVVRGDSAAYFCASSPRPDEKLFFGSGTQLSVL.